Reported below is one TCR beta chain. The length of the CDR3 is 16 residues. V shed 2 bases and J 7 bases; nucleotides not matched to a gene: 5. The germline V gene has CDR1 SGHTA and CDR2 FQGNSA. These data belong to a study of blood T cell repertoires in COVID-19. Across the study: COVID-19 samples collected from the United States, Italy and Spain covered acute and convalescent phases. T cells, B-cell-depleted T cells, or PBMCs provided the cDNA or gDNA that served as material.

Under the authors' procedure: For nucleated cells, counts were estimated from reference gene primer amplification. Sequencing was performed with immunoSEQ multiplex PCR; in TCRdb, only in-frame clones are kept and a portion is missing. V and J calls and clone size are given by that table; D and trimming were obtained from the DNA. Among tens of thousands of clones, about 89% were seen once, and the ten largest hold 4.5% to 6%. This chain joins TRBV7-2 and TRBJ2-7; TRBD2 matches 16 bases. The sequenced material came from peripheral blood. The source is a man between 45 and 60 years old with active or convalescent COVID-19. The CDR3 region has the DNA TGTGCCAGCAGCTTAACGGGACTAGCGGGGGGGCTGGAGCAGTACTTC. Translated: CASSLTGLAGGLEQYF.